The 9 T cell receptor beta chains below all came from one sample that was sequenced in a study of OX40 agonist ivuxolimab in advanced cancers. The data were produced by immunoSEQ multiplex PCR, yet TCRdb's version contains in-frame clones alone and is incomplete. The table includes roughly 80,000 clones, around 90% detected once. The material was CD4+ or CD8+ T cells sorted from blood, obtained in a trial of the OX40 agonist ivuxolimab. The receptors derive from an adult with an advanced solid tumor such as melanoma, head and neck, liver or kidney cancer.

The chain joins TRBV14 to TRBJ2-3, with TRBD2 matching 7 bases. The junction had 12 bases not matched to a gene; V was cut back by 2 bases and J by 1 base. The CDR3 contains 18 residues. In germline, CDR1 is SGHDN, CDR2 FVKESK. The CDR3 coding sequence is TGTGCCAGCAGCCAAATAGGCTTCGGTGCGGGGGGCACAGATACGCAGTATTTT. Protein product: CASSQIGFGAGGTDTQYF.

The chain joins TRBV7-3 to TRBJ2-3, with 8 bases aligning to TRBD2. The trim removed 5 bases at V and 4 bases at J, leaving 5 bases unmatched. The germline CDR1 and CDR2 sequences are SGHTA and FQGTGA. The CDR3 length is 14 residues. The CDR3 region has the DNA TGTGCCAGCAGCCCAGGACTAGCCGCAGATACGCAGTATTTT. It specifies CASSPGLAADTQYF.

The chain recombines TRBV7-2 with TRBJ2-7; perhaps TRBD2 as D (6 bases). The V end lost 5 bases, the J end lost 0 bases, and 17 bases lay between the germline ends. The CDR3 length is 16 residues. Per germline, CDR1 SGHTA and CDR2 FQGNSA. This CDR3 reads CASSRRSLTSSYEQYF. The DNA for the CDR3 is TGTGCCAGCAGCCGGAGGTCATTGACTAGCTCCTACGAGCAGTACTTC.

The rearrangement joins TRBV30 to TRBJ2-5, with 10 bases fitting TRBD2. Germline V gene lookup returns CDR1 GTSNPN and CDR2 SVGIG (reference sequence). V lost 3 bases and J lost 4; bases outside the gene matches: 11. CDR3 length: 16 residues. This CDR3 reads CAWSGIAGGPAETQYF. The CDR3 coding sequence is TGTGCCTGGAGCGGGATAGCGGGGGGCCCCGCAGAGACCCAGTACTTC.

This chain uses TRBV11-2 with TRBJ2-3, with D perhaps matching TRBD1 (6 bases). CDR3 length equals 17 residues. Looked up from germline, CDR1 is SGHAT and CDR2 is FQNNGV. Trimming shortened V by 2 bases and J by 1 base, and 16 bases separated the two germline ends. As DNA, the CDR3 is TGTGCCAGCAGCTTATCCATTACAGGGCGGCGCACAGATACGCAGTATTTT. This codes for CASSLSITGRRTDTQYF.

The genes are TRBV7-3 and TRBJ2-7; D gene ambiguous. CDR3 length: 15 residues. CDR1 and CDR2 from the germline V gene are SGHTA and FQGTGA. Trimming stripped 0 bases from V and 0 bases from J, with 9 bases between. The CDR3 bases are TGTGCCAGCAGCTTAACTCCGCTCAGCTCCTACGAGCAGTACTTC. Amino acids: CASSLTPLSSYEQYF.

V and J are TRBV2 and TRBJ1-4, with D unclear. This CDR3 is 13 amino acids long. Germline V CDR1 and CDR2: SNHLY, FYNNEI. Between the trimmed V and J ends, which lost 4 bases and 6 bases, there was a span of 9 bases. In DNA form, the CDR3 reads TGTGCCAGCAGTGGAGGGTGGGATGAAAAACTGTTTTTT. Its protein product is CASSGGWDEKLFF.

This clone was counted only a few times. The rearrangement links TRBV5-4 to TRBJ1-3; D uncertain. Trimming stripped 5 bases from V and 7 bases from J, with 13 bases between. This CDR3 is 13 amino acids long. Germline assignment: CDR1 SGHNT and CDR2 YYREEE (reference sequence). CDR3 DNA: TGTGCCAGCAGTTCCCGAGGACTCAACACCATATATTTT. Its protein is CASSSRGLNTIYF.

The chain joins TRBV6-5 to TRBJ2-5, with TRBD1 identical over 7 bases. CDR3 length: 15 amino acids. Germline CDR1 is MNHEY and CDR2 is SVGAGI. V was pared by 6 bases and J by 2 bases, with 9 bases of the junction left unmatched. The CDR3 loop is CASRTETGPQETQYF. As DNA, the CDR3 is TGTGCCAGCAGGACCGAGACAGGGCCGCAAGAGACCCAGTACTTC.